This T cell receptor (beta chain) was found in a study of blood T cell repertoires in COVID-19. Study-wide background: The study drew acute and convalescent COVID-19 samples from the United States, Italy and Spain. Sample material is recorded as cDNA or gDNA derived from T cells, B-cell-depleted T cells, or PBMCs.

Sequencing used immunoSEQ multiplex PCR; TCRdb keeps in-frame clones, though not all of them. The sample lists about 200,000 clones; approximately 90% were seen once. The CDR3 spans 16 residues. CDR1 is MDHEN, CDR2 SYDVKM, per germline. The trim removed 8 bases at V and 7 bases at J, leaving 11 bases unmatched. The sequence derives from a woman aged 45-60 years with COVID-19, enrolled during active disease. The chain has TRBV28 and TRBJ1-6; 10 bases agree with TRBD1. Sequencing was carried out using peripheral blood. The CDR3 protein is CASSGVRQGANSPLHF. CDR3 DNA: TGTGCCAGCTCCGGCGTACGACAGGGGGCAAATTCACCCCTCCACTTT.